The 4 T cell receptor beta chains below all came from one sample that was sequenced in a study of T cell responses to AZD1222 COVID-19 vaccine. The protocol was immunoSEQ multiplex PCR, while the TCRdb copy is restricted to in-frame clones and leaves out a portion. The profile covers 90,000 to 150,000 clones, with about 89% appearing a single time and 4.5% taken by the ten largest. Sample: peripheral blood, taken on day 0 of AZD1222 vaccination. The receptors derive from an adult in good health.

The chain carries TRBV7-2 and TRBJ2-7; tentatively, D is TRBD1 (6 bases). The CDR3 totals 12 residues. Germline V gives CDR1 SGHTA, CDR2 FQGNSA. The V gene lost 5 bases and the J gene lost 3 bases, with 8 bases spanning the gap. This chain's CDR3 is CASSATGYEQYF. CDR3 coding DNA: TGTGCCAGCAGCGCGACAGGCTACGAGCAGTACTTC.

The CDR3 here is CSVEPGPYQPQHF. Here the CDR3 DNA reads TGCAGCGTTGAACCGGGCCCTTATCAGCCCCAGCATTTT. The chain couples TRBV29-1 to TRBJ1-5; D uncertain. The length of the CDR3 is 13 residues. Trimming shortened V by 2 bases and J by 5 bases, and 10 bases separated the two germline ends. Germline V gene sequence: CDR1 SQVTM, CDR2 ANQGSEA. Full variable domain (rest looked up from reference TRBV29-1 and TRBJ1-5): SAVISQKPSRDICQRGTSLTIQCQVDSQVTMMFWYRQQPGQSLTLIATANQGSEATYESGFVIDKFPISRPNLTFSTLTVSNMSPEDSSIYLCSVEPGPYQPQHFGDGTRLSIL.

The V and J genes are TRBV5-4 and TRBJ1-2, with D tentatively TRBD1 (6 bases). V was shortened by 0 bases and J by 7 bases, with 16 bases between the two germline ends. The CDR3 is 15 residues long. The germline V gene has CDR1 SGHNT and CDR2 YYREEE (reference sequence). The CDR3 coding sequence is TGTGCCAGCAGCTTGGTACAGGGAAGCGCTCCTGGCTACACCTTC. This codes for CASSLVQGSAPGYTF.

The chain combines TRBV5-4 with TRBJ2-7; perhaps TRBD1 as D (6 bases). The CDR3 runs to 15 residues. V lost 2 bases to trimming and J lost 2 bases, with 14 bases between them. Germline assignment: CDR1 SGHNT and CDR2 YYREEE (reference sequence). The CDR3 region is CASSLWDNSPYEQYF. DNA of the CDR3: TGTGCCAGCAGCTTATGGGACAACTCTCCCTACGAGCAGTACTTC.